This T cell receptor beta chain was found in a study of blood T cell repertoires in COVID-19. Trimming removed 4 bases from V and 1 base from J, with 15 bases in between. CDR1 is KGHDR and CDR2 is SFDVKD in the germline V gene. The CDR3 length is 16 residues. Sequencing used immunoSEQ multiplex PCR; TCRdb keeps in-frame clones, though not all of them. The sample carries about 180,000 clones, 80% recorded once. The V and J genes are TRBV24-1 and TRBJ1-2, with D perhaps matching TRBD1 (6 bases). Sequencing used PBMCs or T cells enriched from blood (not recorded which). This receptor was identified in a man in his sixties who had been exposed to COVID-19. The CDR3 loop reads CATSDRTTGNNYGYTF. CDR3 bases: TGTGCCACCAGTGACCGAACCACAGGGAATAACTATGGCTACACCTTC.